Below, one T cell receptor (beta chain) is given with its context. Its antigen is currently not known. The data originate from a study of cytomegalovirus exposure and HLA in healthy donors (dated by TCRdb to 2016 to 2017). For the wider study: In an earlier analysis of under 600 of the donors, about 270 Gb of sequence data and some 120 million unique TCR beta sequences from about 190 million T cells were reported. Around 330 gigabases of sequencing data and approximately 91 million unique TCR sequences made up an early release that covered 500 to 700 HLA-typed donors. Of the roughly 400 genotyped donors, approximately 80% were placed in the genetic ancestry cluster associated with self-reported Caucasian donors. The study was designed to test whether signatures of past pathogen exposure could be identified by cataloging public T cell receptors. Using immunosequencing, the study profiled T cell repertoires from 666 subjects and related those repertoires to cytomegalovirus serostatus. Along with the roughly 710-subject first cohort, a separate validation cohort of about 110 different subjects was used. The study combined high-throughput TCR immunosequencing, statistical association of individual TCRs with disease status, and machine learning to predict cytomegalovirus infection status. To study patterns of TCR occurrence, a later analysis re-analyzed previously published TCR beta repertoires from under 750 donors and added high-resolution HLA genotyping. The later analysis used no new phenotypic data to find candidate immune exposures, relying instead on TCR beta sequences and their occurrence across donors. In an earlier analysis of a few hundred of the donors, high-throughput TCR beta sequencing was used to judge whether each TCR beta V gene segment behaved as functional or pseudogenic. Alongside the repertoire data, information on donor age, sex, ethnicity and CMV serostatus was compiled. In a later genetic analysis, genome-wide SNP genotypes for 398 of the 666 donors were used, and that subset was treated as a discovery cohort. Every repertoire in the discovery cohort had been generated on one and the same sequencing platform. HLA typing included class I and class II loci at four-digit resolution. The number of typed donors differed by locus: roughly 620-630 for A, B, C, DRB1 and DQB1; 522 for DQA1; around 610 for DPA1; and about 450 for DPB1. Several DR-DQ haplotypes were treated as single units for association and clustering because of strong linkage in the cohort. Across some 400 genotyped donors of the cohort, an average of about 240,000 unique TCR beta nucleotide sequences per donor were sequenced, and roughly 20% of those sequences were non-productive. Findings and caveats that apply to the study as a whole: Cytomegalovirus status was reported to be diagnosed by the classifier with high specificity and sensitivity in both the original and validation cohorts. Because HLA typing was unavailable for some donors at each locus, only the typed subset was used in association tests. In a later genetic analysis, a missense DCLRE1C variant was associated with V-gene and J-gene trimming of TCR beta chains, and the association was replicated in an independent cohort. A later analysis found that most CMV-associated TCR beta chains appeared HLA-restricted, with HLA associations seemingly driven largely by CMV exposure. The earlier analysis of 587 of the donors excluded 15 to 20 rarely observed V segments, including chromosome 9 orphons, because counts were too low. Across donors, most TCR sequences were observed very rarely, whereas some public TCRs were present in many individuals. Strong co-occurrence of HLA alleles, especially DR and DQ, made assigning TCR associations to individual alleles difficult. A further reported finding was that TCR beta sequences accurately predicted the HLA-A and HLA-B alleles for most subjects in the first cohort. Compared with equally common non-associated chains, HLA-associated TCR beta chains in a later analysis were more clonally expanded and had lower generation probabilities. The study gave a list of more than 150 TCR beta chains associated with cytomegalovirus. Only TCR beta chains were sequenced in this cohort, and the absence of alpha or paired-chain data limited detectable features. A group of highly shared sequence variants was considered likely to be a technical artifact of the sequencing pipeline. Broadly in line with IMGT annotations, most TCR beta V segments showed up in productive rearrangements about 87% or about 30% of the time in an earlier analysis of approximately 600 of the donors. The authors suggested that the approach could potentially be generalized to other disease states and immunological phenotypes. In vitro tests confirmed that three of the cytomegalovirus-associated TCR beta chains recognize cytomegalovirus antigens. A later analysis associated 15,000 to 20,000 TCR beta sequences with specific HLA alleles at a false discovery rate of 0.05. A later genetic analysis reported fewer N-insertions in productive TCRs among donors in an Asian-associated ancestry cluster than the roughly 700-donor mean. A later analysis reported that several top co-occurrence clusters appeared linked to parvovirus B19, influenza, CMV and Epstein-Barr virus. Sequencing depth was assumed to be roughly uniform across donors in the presence/absence analyses, though that assumption may not hold. Linkage disequilibrium might explain the correlated functional status among segregating V segments, but an unknown experimental factor could not be ruled out. Some IMGT-functional V segments, including TRBV6-2 and TRBV6-3, could not be told apart with the 87-base-pair reads, so those segments were excluded. A later analysis found that TCR association rates varied across HLA loci, with DRB1 alleles showing the most associated TCRs and HLA-C alleles the fewest. For the cohort, immune exposure information was limited to CMV serostatus.

Per the germline V gene, MNHNS is the CDR1 and SASEGT is the CDR2. There are 12 amino acids in the CDR3, from cysteine to phenylalanine inclusive. This entry keeps only the CDR3 DNA: 36 bases, framed from base 1. V is cut by 7 bases and J by 3 bases, and the space between the germline ends is 10 bases. Libraries were constructed by the immunoSEQ multiplex PCR assay. The multiplex PCR relied on a mix of 60 forward primers for TCR Vbeta segments and 13 reverse primers for TCR Jbeta segments. The CDR3 region of rearranged TCR beta genes was amplified from genomic DNA by a multiplex PCR assay. The amplified TCR beta libraries were sequenced on the Illumina HiSeq System as 87-base-pair reads. The original pipeline was this. In a later analysis, tens of millions of unique TCR beta chains were counted across the 650 to 700 repertoires, and approximately 11 million of these chains were shared by at least two donors. To remove PCR and sequencing errors, raw reads were error-corrected and collapsed into unique sequences using a nearest-neighbor algorithm that merged closely related sequences. Alignment of CDR3 sequences to IMGT reference sequences was used to assign V, D and J gene segments. Each retained sequence needed at least a six-nucleotide match to both a V gene segment and a J gene segment. Rearrangements were classified as productive when the CDR3 lacked stop codons and remained in frame with V and J, and all other rearrangements were classified as non-productive. CDR3 was defined by IMGT convention, running from the second conserved V-encoded cysteine to the conserved J-encoded phenylalanine. In an earlier analysis of approximately 590 of the donors, sequences lacking an unambiguous match to a single V gene segment were excluded. An earlier analysis of some 500 of the donors classified V segments as functional when productive rearrangements were above 56.7% and as segregating when the standard deviation between donors was above 5%. To diagnose cytomegalovirus status from the catalog of TCR beta chain sequences, a statistical classification framework was built. A later analysis assigned V and J genes by comparing TCR nucleotide sequences with IMGT/GENE-DB human TR gene sequences. Using the TCRdist pipeline, a later analysis assigned CDR3 sequences along with most-parsimonious VDJ recombination scenarios. In a later analysis, each TCR beta chain was defined by its CDR3 amino acid sequence together with its V-gene family, and reads lacking a unique V-gene family were excluded. In a later analysis, fewer than 650 highly shared, low-generation-probability nucleotide sequences were removed to address suspected cross-contamination and a sequencing artifact. For each public chain, a later analysis derived a clonal expansion index from normalized ranks of inferred template counts within each repertoire. In a later analysis, generation probabilities were computed using a VDJ recombination model fitted to out-of-frame rearrangements, and the results were checked against IGoR. Hypergeometric tests were used in a later analysis to score TCR-TCR, TCR-HLA and TCR-CMV co-occurrence, with a repertoire-size bias correction applied to the TCR pairs. To estimate false discovery rates, a later analysis permuted the HLA or CMV assignments 20 times. In a later analysis, co-occurring TCRs were grouped with DBSCAN, and TCRdist sequence similarity was added when clustering was performed within HLA-allele-positive subsets. Co-occurrence clustering excluded repertoires with fewer than 30,000 or more than 120,000 public chains, plus five with anomalous nucleotide sharing. TCRdb retrieved this table from immuneACCESS and kept in-frame rearrangements only. Not all clones are present; in checked studies, unresolved V genes account for under half, and no reason is known for the remainder. That table gives V, J and clone size, and the DNA gave D and trimming. The table of this sample itemizes just under 60,000 clones. The top ten constitute roughly 4% of the sample.

The cohort comprised some 680 healthy bone marrow donors. At the time of sampling, all cohort members were nominally healthy, though unrecorded immune exposures were likely present. The donor was CMV seronegative and belonged to the group of around 400 seronegative cohort members. Every donor gave a peripheral blood sample, and the peripheral blood mononuclear cells from that sample were used for TCR beta sequencing. The Qiagen DNeasy Blood Extraction Kit was used to extract genomic DNA from the blood cell samples. This chain joins TRBV6-1 to TRBJ2-7; the best D guess is TRBD2, with 6 bases matching. What was sequenced was PBMCs. The sequence was obtained from a male donor in good health and CMV-seronegative. The CDR3 region: CASTSSGYEQYF. The DNA is as follows: TGTGCCAGCACGAGTAGCGGCTACGAGCAGTACTTC.